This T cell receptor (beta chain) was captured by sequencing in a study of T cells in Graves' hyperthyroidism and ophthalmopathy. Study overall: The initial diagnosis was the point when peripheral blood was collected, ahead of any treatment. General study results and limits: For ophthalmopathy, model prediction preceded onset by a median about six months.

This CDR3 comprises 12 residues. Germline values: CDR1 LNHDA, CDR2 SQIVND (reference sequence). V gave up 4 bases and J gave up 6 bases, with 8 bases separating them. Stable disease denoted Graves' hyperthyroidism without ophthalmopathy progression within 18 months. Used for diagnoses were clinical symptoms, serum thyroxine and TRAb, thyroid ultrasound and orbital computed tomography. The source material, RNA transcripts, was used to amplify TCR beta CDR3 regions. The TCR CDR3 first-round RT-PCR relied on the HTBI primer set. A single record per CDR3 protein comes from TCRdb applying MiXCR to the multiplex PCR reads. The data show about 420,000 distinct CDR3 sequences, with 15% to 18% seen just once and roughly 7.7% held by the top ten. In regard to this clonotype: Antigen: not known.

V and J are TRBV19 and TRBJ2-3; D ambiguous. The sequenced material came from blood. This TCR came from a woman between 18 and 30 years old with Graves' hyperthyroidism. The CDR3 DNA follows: TGTGCCAGTAGTACAGAAGGGGATACGCAGTATTTT. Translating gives CASSTEGDTQYF.